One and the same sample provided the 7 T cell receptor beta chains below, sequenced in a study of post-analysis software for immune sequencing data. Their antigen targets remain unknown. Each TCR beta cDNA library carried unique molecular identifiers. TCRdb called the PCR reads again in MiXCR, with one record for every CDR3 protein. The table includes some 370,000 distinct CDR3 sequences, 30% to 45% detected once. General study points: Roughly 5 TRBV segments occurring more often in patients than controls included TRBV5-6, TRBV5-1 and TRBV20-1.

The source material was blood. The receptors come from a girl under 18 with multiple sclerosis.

The CDR3 coding sequence is TGTGCCAGCAGCCCATATTCTTCGACAGGGAAGGGCTACGAGCAGTACTTC. This gives the protein CASSPYSSTGKGYEQYF. The rearrangement uses TRBV7-9 and TRBJ2-7; TRBD1 matches at 7 bases. The CDR3 extends over 17 amino acids. V gave up 5 bases and J gave up 3 bases; unmatched junction bases: 16. Germline-derived CDR1 and CDR2 are SEHNR and FQNEAQ (reference sequence).

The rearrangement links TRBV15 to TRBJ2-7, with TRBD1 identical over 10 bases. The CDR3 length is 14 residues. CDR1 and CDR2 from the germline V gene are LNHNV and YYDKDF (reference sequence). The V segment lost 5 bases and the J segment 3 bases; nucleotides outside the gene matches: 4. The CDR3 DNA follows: TGTGCCACCAGCTATAGGGACAGGGGCTACGAGCAGTACTTC. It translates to CATSYRDRGYEQYF.

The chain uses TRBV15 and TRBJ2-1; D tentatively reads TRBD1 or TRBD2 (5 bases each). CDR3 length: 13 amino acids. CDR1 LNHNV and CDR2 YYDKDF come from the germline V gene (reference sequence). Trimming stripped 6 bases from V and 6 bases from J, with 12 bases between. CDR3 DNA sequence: TGTGCCACCAGGGACGGGGCGGGCAATGAGCAGTTCTTC. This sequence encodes CATRDGAGNEQFF.

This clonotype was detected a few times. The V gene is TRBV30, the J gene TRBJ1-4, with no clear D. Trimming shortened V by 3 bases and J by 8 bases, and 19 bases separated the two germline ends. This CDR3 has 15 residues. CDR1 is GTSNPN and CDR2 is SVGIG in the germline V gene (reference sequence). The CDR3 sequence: CAWSVSHGPLEKLFF. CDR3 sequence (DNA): TGTGCCTGGAGCGTCTCACATGGTCCGTTGGAAAAACTGTTTTTT.

In DNA, the CDR3 is TGTGCCAGCAGTCTAATGGACAGGGCCTATGGCTACACCTTC. Translation: CASSLMDRAYGYTF. V gene TRBV28 combines with J gene TRBJ1-2; TRBD1 matches 8 bases. This CDR3 comprises 14 residues. Germline lookup yields CDR1 MDHEN and CDR2 SYDVKM. Losses at the gene ends were 5 bases for V and 4 bases for J; bases not matched to a gene: 6.

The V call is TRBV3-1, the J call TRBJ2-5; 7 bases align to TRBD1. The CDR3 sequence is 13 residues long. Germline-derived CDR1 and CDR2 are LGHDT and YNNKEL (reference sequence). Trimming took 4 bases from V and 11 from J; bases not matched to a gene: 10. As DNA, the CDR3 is TGTGCCAGCAGCCCCCACGACAGGGACCAGCAGTACTTC. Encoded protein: CASSPHDRDQQYF.

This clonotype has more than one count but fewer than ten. CDR3 sequence (DNA): TGCAGTGCTAGAGTATCGACTAGCGGGGGGGCCCGTGAGCAGTTCTTC. Protein product: CSARVSTSGGAREQFF. V usage is TRBV20-1 and J usage is TRBJ2-1, with 14 bases aligning to TRBD2. Trimming at V came to 1 base and at J to 9 bases, leaving 8 bases not matched to a gene. The CDR3 runs 16 residues. Germline values: CDR1 DFQATT, CDR2 SNEGSKA (reference sequence).